Sequencing of this T cell receptor (beta chain) was carried out in a study of shared clonotypes between healthy human individuals. Findings of the study overall: Clonotypes that were shared across a handful of donors made up around 5% of naive CD4 clonotypes.

With respect to this clone: Its antigen remains unknown.

Evenly divided among several immunoSEQ plates was the genomic DNA of each subset. Authors' analysis steps: Junction-only sequences produced by ImmunoSEQ had no quality scores, so filtering differed. Libraries were prepared by immunoSEQ multiplex PCR; TCRdb keeps only in-frame clonotypes and omits some of them. V and J calls and clone size are copied from that table; D and trimming were computed from the DNA. The table includes about 2.1 million clones, approximately 92% detected once. Trimming left V 0 bases short and J 3 bases short, with 10 bases between. Germline lookup yields CDR1 MGHRA and CDR2 YSYEKL. The CDR3 consists of 15 residues. Naive CD8 cells comprised CD45RO-negative, CCR7-positively selected cells, excluding terminally differentiated effector memory CD45RA+ cells.

The chain links TRBV4-1 to TRBJ2-3; the D gene is possibly TRBD2 (5 bases). The clonotype originates from a man aged 18 to 30 in good health. Some clones in this sample may be carry-over from other donors' samples. Material for sequencing was naive CD8+ T cells from PBMCs. CDR3 loop: CASSQDRGFTDTQYF. The CDR3 DNA follows: TGCGCCAGCAGCCAAGATCGAGGGTTTACAGATACGCAGTATTTT.